This TCR beta chain was sequenced for a study of long-term antiretroviral therapy in people with HIV. The overall study: Collection dates of the earliest samples fall about a decade before the 2015 immediate-ART recommendation. Study-wide results and caveats: HIV repertoires had narrower CDR3 length ranges than controls.

Of note for this clone: No antigen is known for it.

CDR3 length: 14 amino acids. The V gene's germline CDR1 is GTSNPN and CDR2 SVGIG (reference sequence). Deletions cut 4 bases from V and 2 bases from J, with 14 bases between. Survey-level immunoSEQ v3.0 assays were run. Sequencing aimed to cover about 35,000-55,000 T-cell genomes per sample. Produced via immunoSEQ multiplex PCR; TCRdb's table is partial and in-frame only. The sample yields around 24,000 clones, more than 80% seen once. The source material was unsorted PBMCs, sampled 7.6 years after starting antiretroviral therapy. V and J are TRBV30 and TRBJ1-1; D gene unclear. The TCR comes from a woman in her thirties or forties with HIV. The chain's CDR3 is CAWTRTLANTEAFF. CDR3 sequence (DNA): TGTGCCTGGACCCGAACGTTGGCAAACACTGAAGCTTTCTTT. Looking up the rest from reference TRBV30 and TRBJ1-1 gives the full variable domain: SQTIHQWPATLVQPVGSPLSLECTVEGTSNPNLYWYRQAAGRGLQLLFYSVGIGQISSEVPQNLSASRPQDRQFILSSKKLLLSDSGFYLCAWTRTLANTEAFFGQGTRLTVV.